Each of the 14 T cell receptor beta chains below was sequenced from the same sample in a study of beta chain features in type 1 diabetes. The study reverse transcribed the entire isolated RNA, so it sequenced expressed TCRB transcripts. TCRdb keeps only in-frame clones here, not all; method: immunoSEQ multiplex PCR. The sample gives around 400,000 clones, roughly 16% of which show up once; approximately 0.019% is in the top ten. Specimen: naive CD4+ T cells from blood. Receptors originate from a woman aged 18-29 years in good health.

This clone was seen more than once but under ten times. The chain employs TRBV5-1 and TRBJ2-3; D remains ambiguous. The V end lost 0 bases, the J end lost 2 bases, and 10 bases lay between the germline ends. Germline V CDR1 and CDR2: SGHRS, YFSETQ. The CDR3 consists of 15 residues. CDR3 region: CASSLAPSTTDTQYF. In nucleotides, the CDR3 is TGCGCCAGCAGCTTGGCTCCCTCTACCACAGATACGCAGTATTTT.

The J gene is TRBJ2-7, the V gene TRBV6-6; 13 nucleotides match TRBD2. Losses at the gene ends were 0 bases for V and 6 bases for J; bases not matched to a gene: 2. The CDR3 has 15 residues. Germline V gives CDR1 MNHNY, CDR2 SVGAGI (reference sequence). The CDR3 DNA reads TGTGCCAGCAGTTACTCGGGACTAGCGGGATCCGAGCAGTACTTC. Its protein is CASSYSGLAGSEQYF.

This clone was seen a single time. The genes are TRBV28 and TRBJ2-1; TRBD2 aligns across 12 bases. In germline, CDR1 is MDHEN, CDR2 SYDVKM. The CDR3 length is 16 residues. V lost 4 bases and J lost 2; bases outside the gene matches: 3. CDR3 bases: TGTGCCAGCAGTTCCGGACTAGCGGGAACCTACAATGAGCAGTTCTTC. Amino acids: CASSSGLAGTYNEQFF.

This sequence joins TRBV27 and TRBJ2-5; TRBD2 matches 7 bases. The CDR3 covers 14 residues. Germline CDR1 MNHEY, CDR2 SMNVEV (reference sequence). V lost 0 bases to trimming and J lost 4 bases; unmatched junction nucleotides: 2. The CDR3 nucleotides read TGTGCCAGCAGTTTATCGCGGGGGAGAGAGACCCAGTACTTC. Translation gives CASSLSRGRETQYF.

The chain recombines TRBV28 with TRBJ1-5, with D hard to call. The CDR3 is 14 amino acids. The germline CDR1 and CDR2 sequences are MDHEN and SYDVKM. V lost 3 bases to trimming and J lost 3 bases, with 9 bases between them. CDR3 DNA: TGTGCCAGCAGTTTCGTCGGTTACAATCAGCCCCAGCATTTT. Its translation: CASSFVGYNQPQHF.

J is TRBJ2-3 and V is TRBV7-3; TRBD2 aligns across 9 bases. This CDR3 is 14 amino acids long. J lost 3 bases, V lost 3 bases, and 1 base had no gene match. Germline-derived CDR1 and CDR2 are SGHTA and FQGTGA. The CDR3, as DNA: TGTGCCAGCAGCTTTAGCGGGAGTACAGATACGCAGTATTTT. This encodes CASSFSGSTDTQYF.

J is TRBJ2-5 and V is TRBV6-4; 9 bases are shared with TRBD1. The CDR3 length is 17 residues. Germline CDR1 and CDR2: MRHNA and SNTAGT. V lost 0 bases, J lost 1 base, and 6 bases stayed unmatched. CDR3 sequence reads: CASSDSRGTGSQETQYF. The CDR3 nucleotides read TGTGCCAGCAGTGACTCGAGGGGGACAGGGTCCCAAGAGACCCAGTACTTC.

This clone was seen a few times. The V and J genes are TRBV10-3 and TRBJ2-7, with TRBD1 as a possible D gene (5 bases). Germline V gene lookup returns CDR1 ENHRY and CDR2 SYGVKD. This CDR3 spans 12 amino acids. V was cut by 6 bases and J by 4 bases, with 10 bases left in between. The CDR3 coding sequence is TGTGCCATCAGCAGGGTACTTTACGAGCAGTACTTC. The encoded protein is CAISRVLYEQYF.

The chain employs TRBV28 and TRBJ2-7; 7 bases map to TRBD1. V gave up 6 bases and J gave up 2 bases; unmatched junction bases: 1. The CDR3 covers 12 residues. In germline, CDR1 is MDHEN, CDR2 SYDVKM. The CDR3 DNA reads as TGTGCCAGCAGGACAGGGACCTACGAGCAGTACTTC. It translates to CASRTGTYEQYF.

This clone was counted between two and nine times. The CDR3 spells CACQADRAFF. The CDR3, as DNA: TGTGCCTGCCAGGCAGATCGGGCTTTCTTT. V and J are TRBV28 and TRBJ1-1; no clear D gene. Germline V gene data show CDR1 as MDHEN and CDR2 as SYDVKM. V lost 11 bases and J lost 11, with 15 bases in between. The CDR3 length is 10 residues.

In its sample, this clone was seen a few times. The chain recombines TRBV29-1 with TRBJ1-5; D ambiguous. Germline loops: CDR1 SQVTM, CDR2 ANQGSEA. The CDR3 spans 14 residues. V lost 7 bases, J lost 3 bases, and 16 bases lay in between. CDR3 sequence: CSAKGGRDNQPQHF. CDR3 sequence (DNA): TGCAGCGCGAAGGGAGGGAGGGACAATCAGCCCCAGCATTTT.

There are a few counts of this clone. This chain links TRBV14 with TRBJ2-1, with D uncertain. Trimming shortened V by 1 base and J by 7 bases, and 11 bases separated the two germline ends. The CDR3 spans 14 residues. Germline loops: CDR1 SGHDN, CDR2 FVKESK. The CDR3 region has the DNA TGTGCCAGCAGCCAAGTCAACTCGCAAAATGAGCAGTTCTTC. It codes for CASSQVNSQNEQFF.

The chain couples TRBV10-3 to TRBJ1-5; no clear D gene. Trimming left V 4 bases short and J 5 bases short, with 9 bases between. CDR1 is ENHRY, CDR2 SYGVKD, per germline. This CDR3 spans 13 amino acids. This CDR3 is CAISVDTHQPQHF. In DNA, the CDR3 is TGTGCCATCAGTGTTGACACGCATCAGCCCCAGCATTTT.

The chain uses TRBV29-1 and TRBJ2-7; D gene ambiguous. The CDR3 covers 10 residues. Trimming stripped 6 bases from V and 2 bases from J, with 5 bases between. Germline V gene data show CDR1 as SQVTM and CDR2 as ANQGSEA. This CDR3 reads CSVGAYEQYF. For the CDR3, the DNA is TGCAGCGTCGGTGCCTACGAGCAGTACTTC.